The clone carrying this T cell receptor (beta chain) was detected many times. The antigen is unknown. Germline assignment: CDR1 SGHRS and CDR2 YFSETQ. This CDR3 has 13 amino acids. Germline trimming cut 4 bases from V and 5 bases from J; bases unmatched to any gene: 3. This entry is derived from a study of response to subunit inactivated influenza vaccine. Study-level findings and limits: Authors suggested each seasonal influenza vaccination recruits few new T cells.

TCRdb recomputed calls from the RT-PCR reads with MiXCR, one row per CDR3 protein. The sample lists 710,000 or so distinct CDR3 sequences; about 15% were seen once. The V and J genes are TRBV5-1 and TRBJ1-2; 9 bases align to TRBD1. This specimen consisted of PBMCs from blood, obtained about 11 days after vaccination. This clonotype was sampled from a man aged 50 or older who received an inactivated influenza vaccine. This chain's CDR3 is CASSQGQGYGYTF. CDR3 in DNA: TGCGCCAGCAGCCAAGGACAGGGGTATGGCTACACCTTC.